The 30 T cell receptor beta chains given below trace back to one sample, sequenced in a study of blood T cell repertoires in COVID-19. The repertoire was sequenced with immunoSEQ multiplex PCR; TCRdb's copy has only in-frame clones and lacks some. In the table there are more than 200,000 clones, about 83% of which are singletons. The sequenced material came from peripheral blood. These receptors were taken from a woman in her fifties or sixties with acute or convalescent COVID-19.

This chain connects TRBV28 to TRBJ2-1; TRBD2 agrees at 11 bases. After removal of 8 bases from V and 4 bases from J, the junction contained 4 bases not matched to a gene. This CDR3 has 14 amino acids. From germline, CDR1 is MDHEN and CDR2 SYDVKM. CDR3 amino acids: CASLLAGGYNEQFF. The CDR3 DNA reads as TGTGCCAGCCTCCTAGCGGGGGGATACAATGAGCAGTTCTTC.

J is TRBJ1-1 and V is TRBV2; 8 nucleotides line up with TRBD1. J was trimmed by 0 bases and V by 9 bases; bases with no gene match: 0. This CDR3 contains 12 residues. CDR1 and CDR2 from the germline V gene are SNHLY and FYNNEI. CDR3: CARGQVNTEAFF. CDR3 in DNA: TGTGCCAGGGGACAGGTGAACACTGAAGCTTTCTTT. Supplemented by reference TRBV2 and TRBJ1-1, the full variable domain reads EPEVTQTPSHQVTQMGQEVILRCVPISNHLYFYWYRQILGQKVEFLVSFYNNEISEKSEIFDDQFSVERPDGSNFTLKIRSTKLEDSAMYFCARGQVNTEAFFGQGTRLTVV.

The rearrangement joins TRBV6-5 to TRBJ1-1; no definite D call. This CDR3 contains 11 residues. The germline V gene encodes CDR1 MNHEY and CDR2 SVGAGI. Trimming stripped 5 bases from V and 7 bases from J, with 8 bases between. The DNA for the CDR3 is TGTGCCAGCAGTCGGGAGGGTGAAGCTTTCTTT. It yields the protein CASSREGEAFF.

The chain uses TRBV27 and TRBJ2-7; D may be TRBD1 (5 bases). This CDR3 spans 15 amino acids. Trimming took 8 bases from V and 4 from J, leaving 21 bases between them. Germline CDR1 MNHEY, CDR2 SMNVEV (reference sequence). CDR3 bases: TGTGCCAGCCACAAGTCAGGGCTAATCGAGTACGAGCAGTACTTC. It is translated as CASHKSGLIEYEQYF.

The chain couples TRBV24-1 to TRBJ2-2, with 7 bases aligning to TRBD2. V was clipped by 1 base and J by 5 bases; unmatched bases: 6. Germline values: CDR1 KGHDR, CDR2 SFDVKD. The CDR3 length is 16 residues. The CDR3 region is CATSDLVQAGTGELFF. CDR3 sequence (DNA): TGTGCCACCAGTGATTTAGTTCAAGCGGGAACCGGGGAGCTGTTTTTT.

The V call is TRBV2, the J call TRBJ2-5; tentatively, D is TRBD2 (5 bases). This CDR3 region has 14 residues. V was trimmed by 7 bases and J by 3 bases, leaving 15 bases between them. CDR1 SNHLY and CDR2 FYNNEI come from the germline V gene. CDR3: CASKGDQQKETQYF. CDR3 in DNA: TGTGCCAGCAAGGGAGACCAACAAAAAGAGACCCAGTACTTC.

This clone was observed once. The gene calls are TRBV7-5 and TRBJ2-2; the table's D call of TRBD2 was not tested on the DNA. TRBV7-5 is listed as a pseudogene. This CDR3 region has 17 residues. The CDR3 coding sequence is TGTGCCAGAAGCTCCGGACTAGCGGGGATAAACACCGGGGAGCTGTTTTTT. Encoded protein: CARSSGLAGINTGELFF.

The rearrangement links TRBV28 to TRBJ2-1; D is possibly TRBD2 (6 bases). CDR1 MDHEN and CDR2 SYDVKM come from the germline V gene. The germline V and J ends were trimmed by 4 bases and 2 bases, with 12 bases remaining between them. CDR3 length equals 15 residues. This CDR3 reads CASSSGLHTYNEQFF. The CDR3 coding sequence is TGTGCCAGCAGTTCGGGACTTCACACCTACAATGAGCAGTTCTTC.

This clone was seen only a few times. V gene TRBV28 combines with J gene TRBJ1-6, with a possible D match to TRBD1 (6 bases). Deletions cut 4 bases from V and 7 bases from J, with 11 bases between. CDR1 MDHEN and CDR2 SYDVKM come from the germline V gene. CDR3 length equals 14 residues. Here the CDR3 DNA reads TGTGCCAGCAGTTCCGAGGGGGGGAATTCACCCCTCCACTTT. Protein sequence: CASSSEGGNSPLHF.

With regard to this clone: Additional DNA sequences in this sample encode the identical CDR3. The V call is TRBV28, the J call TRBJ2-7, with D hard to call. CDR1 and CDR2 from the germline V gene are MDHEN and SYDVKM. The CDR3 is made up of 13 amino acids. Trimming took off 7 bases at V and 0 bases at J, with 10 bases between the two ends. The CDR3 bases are TGTGCCAGCACCCTGAGAGGCTCCTACGAGCAGTACTTC. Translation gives CASTLRGSYEQYF.

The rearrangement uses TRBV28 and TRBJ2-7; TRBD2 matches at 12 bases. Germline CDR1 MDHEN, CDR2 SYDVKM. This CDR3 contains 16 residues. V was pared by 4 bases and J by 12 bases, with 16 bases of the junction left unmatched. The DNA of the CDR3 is TGTGCCAGCAGTTCCGAGACTAGCGGGAGAGCTGGTAAGCTGTACTTC. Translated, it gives CASSSETSGRAGKLYF.

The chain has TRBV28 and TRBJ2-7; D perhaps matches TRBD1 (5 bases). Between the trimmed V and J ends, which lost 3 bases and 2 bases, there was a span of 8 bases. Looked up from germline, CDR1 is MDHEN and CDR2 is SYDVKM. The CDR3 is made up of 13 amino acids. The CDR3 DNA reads TGTGCCAGCAGTTTTACAGGAGCCTACGAGCAGTACTTC. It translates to CASSFTGAYEQYF.

In DNA form, the CDR3 reads TGTGCCAGCAGCCGACAGGGGGTAGGCACCGGGGAGCTGTTTTTT. The encoded protein is CASSRQGVGTGELFF. This chain connects TRBV6-5 to TRBJ2-2, with 9 bases identical to TRBD1. With V trimmed by 6 bases and J by 4 bases, 6 bases remained unmatched. This CDR3 comprises 15 residues. Germline V CDR1 and CDR2: MNHEY, SVGAGI.

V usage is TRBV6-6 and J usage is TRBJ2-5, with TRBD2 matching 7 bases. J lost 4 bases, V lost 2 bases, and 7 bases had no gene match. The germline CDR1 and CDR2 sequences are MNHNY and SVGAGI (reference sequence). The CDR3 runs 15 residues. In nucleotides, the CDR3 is TGTGCCAGCAGTTACCCAGGTTCTAGCGGAGAGACCCAGTACTTC. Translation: CASSYPGSSGETQYF.

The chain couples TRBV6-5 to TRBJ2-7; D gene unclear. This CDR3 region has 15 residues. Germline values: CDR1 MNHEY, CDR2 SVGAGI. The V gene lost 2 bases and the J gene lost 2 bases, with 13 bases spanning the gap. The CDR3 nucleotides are TGTGCCAGCAGTTACGCACAGACATCGACCTACGAGCAGTACTTC. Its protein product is CASSYAQTSTYEQYF.

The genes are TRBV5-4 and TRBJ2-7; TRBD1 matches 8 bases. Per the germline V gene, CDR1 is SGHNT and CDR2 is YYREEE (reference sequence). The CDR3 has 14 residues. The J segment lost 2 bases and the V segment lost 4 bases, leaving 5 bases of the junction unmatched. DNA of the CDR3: TGTGCCAGCAGCGACCGACAGGGGACCTACGAGCAGTACTTC. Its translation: CASSDRQGTYEQYF.

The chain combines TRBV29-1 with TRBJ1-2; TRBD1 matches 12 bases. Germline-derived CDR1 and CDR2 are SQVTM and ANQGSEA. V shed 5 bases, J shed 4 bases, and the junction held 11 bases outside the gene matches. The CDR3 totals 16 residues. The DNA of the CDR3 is TGCAGCGTTCCCACGGGACAGGGGGCCTCCCTCTATGGCTACACCTTC. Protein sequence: CSVPTGQGASLYGYTF.

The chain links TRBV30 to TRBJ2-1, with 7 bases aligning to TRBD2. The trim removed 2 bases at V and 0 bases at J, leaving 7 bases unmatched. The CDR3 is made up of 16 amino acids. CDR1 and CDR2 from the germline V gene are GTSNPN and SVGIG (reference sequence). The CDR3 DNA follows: TGTGCCTGGAGTTGGTATAGGGAGGGCTCCTACAATGAGCAGTTCTTC. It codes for CAWSWYREGSYNEQFF. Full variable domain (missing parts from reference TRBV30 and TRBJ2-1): SQTIHQWPATLVQPVGSPLSLECTVEGTSNPNLYWYRQAAGRGLQLLFYSVGIGQISSEVPQNLSASRPQDRQFILSSKKLLLSDSGFYLCAWSWYREGSYNEQFFGPGTRLTVL.

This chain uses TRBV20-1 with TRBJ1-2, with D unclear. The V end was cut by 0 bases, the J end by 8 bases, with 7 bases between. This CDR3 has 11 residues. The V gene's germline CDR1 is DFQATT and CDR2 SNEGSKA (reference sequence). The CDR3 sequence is CSARDSSGYTF. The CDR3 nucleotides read TGCAGTGCTAGAGATAGTAGCGGCTACACCTTC.

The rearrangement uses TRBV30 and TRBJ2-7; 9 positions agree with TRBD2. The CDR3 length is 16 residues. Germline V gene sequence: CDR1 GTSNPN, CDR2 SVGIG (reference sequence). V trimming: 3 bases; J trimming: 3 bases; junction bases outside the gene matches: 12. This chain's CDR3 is CAWSRAGGRLNYEQYF. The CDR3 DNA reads TGTGCCTGGAGCAGAGCGGGAGGCCGGTTGAACTACGAGCAGTACTTC.

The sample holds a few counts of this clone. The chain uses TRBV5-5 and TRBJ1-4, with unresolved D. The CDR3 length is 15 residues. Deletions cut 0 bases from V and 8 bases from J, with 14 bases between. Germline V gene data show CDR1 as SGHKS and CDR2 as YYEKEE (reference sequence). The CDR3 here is CASSLGIMGWEKLFF. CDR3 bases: TGTGCCAGCAGCTTGGGGATCATGGGCTGGGAAAAACTGTTTTTT.

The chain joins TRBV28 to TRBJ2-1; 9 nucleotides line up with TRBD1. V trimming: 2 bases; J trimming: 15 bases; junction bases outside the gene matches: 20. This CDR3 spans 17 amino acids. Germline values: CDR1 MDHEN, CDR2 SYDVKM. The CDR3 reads CASSLSAGTGLFEKPFF. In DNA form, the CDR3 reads TGTGCCAGCAGTTTAAGCGCCGGGACAGGGCTTTTTGAGAAGCCGTTCTTC.

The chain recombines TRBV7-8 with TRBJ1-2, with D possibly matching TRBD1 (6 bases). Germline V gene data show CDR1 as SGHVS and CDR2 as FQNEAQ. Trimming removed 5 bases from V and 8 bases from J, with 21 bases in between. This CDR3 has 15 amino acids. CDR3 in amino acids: CASSELRQAVFGYTF. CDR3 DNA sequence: TGTGCCAGCAGCGAACTCAGACAGGCGGTGTTCGGCTACACCTTC. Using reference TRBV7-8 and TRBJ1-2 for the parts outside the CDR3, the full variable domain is GAGVSQSPRYKVAKRGQDVALRCDPISGHVSLFWYQQALGQGPEFLTYFQNEAQLDKSGLPSDRFFAERPEGSVSTLKIQRTQQEDSAVYLCASSELRQAVFGYTFGSGTRLTVV.

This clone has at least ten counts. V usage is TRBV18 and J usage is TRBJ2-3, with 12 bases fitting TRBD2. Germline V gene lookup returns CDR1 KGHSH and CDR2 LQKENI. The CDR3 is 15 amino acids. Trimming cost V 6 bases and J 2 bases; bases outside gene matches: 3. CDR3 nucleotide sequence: TGTGCCAGCTCGCTAGCGGGAGGGACCACAGATACGCAGTATTTT. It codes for CASSLAGGTTDTQYF.

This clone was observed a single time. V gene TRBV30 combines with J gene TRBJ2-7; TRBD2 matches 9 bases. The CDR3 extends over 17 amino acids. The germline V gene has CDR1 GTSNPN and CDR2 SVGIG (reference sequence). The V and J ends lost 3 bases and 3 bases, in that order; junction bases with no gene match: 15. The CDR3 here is CAWRPNPLAGPLYEQYF. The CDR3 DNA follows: TGTGCCTGGAGACCCAACCCGCTAGCGGGACCTCTCTACGAGCAGTACTTC.

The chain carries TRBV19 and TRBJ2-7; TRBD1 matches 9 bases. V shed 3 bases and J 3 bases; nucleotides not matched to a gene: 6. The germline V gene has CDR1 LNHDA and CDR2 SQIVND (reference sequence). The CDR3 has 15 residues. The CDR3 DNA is TGTGCCAGTAGTATGCCCGGGACAGGGTTCTACGAGCAGTACTTC. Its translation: CASSMPGTGFYEQYF. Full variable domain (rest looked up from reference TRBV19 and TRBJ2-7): DGGITQSPKYLFRKEGQNVTLSCEQNLNHDAMYWYRQDPGQGLRLIYYSQIVNDFQKGDIAEGYSVSREKKESFPLTVTSAQKNPTAFYLCASSMPGTGFYEQYFGPGTRLTVT.

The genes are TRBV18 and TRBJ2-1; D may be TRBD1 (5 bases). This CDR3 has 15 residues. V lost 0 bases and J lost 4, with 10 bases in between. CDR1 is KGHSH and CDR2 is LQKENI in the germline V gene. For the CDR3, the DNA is TGTGCCAGCTCACCACCGAAGGCAGGGTACAATGAGCAGTTCTTC. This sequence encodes CASSPPKAGYNEQFF.

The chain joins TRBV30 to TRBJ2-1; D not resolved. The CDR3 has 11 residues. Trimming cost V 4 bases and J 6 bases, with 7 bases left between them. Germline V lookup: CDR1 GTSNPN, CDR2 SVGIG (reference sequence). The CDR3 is CAWTGFNEQFF. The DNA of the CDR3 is TGTGCCTGGACAGGTTTCAATGAGCAGTTCTTC.

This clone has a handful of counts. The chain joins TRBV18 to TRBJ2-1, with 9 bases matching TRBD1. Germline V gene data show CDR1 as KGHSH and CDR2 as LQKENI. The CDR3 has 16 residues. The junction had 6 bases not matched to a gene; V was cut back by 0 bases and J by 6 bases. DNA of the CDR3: TGTGCCAGCTCACCACCGAAGGGACAGGGAATCAATGAGCAGTTCTTC. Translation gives CASSPPKGQGINEQFF.

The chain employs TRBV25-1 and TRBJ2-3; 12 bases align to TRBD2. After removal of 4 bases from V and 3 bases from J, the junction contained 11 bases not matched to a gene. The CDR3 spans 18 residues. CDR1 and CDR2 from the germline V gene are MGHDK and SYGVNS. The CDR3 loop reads CASSGPSRLAGVTDTQYF. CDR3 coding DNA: TGTGCCAGCAGTGGACCTTCACGACTAGCGGGAGTGACAGATACGCAGTATTTT.